The next 31 T cell receptor beta chains were all read from a single sample in a study of blood T cell repertoires in COVID-19. TCRdb's copy holds only in-frame clones and misses some; the assay was immunoSEQ multiplex PCR. The table has fewer than 200,000 clones, approximately 86% seen once. Specimen: PBMCs or T cells enriched from blood (not recorded which). The receptors originated from an older woman with acute COVID-19.

The table lists this clone with a count of one. CDR3: CASSSSGGANEQFF. CDR3 in DNA: TGTGCCAGTAGTAGTAGCGGGGGGGCAAATGAGCAGTTCTTC. The rearrangement links TRBV19 to TRBJ2-1; TRBD2 aligns across 11 bases. The ends lost 4 bases at V and 7 bases at J; junction bases unmatched: 3. CDR3 length: 14 residues. Looked up from germline, CDR1 is LNHDA and CDR2 is SQIVND (reference sequence). The entire variable domain, with the rest obtained from reference TRBV19 and TRBJ2-1, is as follows: DGGITQSPKYLFRKEGQNVTLSCEQNLNHDAMYWYRQDPGQGLRLIYYSQIVNDFQKGDIAEGYSVSREKKESFPLTVTSAQKNPTAFYLCASSSSGGANEQFFGPGTRLTVL.

This sequence joins TRBV29-1 and TRBJ2-2; TRBD2 agrees at 15 bases. The CDR3 covers 16 residues. Germline V gives CDR1 SQVTM, CDR2 ANQGSEA. After removal of 5 bases from V and 0 bases from J, the junction contained 1 base not matched to a gene. Written as DNA, the CDR3 is TGCAGCGTTCGGACTAGCGGGGGGGCGAACACCGGGGAGCTGTTTTTT. It yields the protein CSVRTSGGANTGELFF.

The chain links TRBV3-1 (or the pseudogene TRBV3-2) to TRBJ1-2, with D possibly TRBD1 on 6 matching bases. This CDR3 has 14 amino acids. The germline gives CDR1 LGHDT, CDR2 YNNKEL (reference sequence). V lost 4 bases, J lost 8 bases, and 17 bases lay in between. CDR3 amino acids: CASSRQQGNEGYTF. In DNA form, the CDR3 reads TGTGCCAGCAGCCGTCAACAGGGCAACGAAGGCTACACCTTC.

The chain recombines TRBV9 with TRBJ1-2; D unclear. V dropped 5 bases and J dropped 6 bases, with 5 bases sitting between them. The CDR3 runs 10 residues. CDR1 is SGDLS, CDR2 YYNGEE, per germline. The CDR3 sequence is CASSGDGYTF. CDR3 DNA: TGTGCCAGCAGTGGAGATGGCTACACCTTC.

The gene calls are TRBV18 and TRBJ1-2, with TRBD1 as a possible D gene (6 bases). The germline V and J ends were trimmed by 8 bases and 3 bases, with 16 bases remaining between them. This CDR3 has 14 residues. Per germline, CDR1 KGHSH and CDR2 LQKENI. DNA for the CDR3: TGTGCCAGCGTGGGGGGGCCTCGGTACTATGGCTACACCTTC. Amino acids: CASVGGPRYYGYTF.

This clone was picked up one time. The CDR3 loop is CASSPGGTVVAYEQYV. The CDR3 nucleotides read TGTGCCAGCAGCCCAGGAGGGACAGTGGTGGCCTACGAGCAGTACGTC. V is TRBV5-4 and J is TRBJ2-7; tentative D call: TRBD1 (7 bases). With 4 bases removed from V and 2 bases from J, the gap between germline ends came to 19 bases. From germline, CDR1 is SGHNT and CDR2 YYREEE (reference sequence). The CDR3 is 16 amino acids.

The V call is TRBV5-5, the J call TRBJ1-3, with 8 bases matching TRBD1. V lost 4 bases to trimming and J lost 7 bases; unmatched junction nucleotides: 4. CDR1 is SGHKS and CDR2 is YYEKEE in the germline V gene (reference sequence). The CDR3 runs to 13 residues. CDR3: CASSQDRANTIYF. The CDR3 region has the DNA TGTGCCAGCAGCCAGGACAGGGCGAACACCATATATTTT.

The chain is built from TRBV6-1 and TRBJ1-2, with a tentative D call TRBD1 (6 bases). V lost 2 bases and J 9 bases, leaving 19 bases between the germline ends. Germline V gives CDR1 MNHNS, CDR2 SASEGT. CDR3 length: 15 amino acids. CDR3 coding DNA: TGTGCCAGCAGTGAACCCCAGGGGCCGGCTATCCGCTACACCTTC. As protein: CASSEPQGPAIRYTF.

The chain uses TRBV7-9 and TRBJ1-4, with D maybe TRBD1 (6 bases). Between the trimmed V and J ends, which lost 7 bases and 8 bases, there was a span of 20 bases. This CDR3 contains 15 residues. Germline CDR1 SEHNR, CDR2 FQNEAQ (reference sequence). This CDR3 is CASTAGSWGGEKLFF. The CDR3 nucleotides read TGTGCCAGCACCGCAGGCAGTTGGGGGGGCGAAAAACTGTTTTTT. The full variable domain, rest sourced from reference TRBV7-9 and TRBJ1-4, is DTGVSQNPRHKITKRGQNVTFRCDPISEHNRLYWYRQTLGQGPEFLTYFQNEAQLEKSRLLSDRFSAERPKGSFSTLEIQRTEQGDSAMYLCASTAGSWGGEKLFFGSGTQLSVL.

This clone occurred once. The J gene is TRBJ2-5, the V gene TRBV19; 9 bases are a match to TRBD1. Germline lookup yields CDR1 LNHDA and CDR2 SQIVND (reference sequence). J gave up 4 bases and V 1 base, and 4 bases lay outside the gene matches. The CDR3 is 15 residues long. The CDR3 coding sequence is TGTGCCAGTAGTATAGGAAACAGGGGGCTAGAGACCCAGTACTTC. This sequence encodes CASSIGNRGLETQYF. The full variable domain, in which reference TRBV19 and TRBJ2-5 provide the parts outside the CDR3, is DGGITQSPKYLFRKEGQNVTLSCEQNLNHDAMYWYRQDPGQGLRLIYYSQIVNDFQKGDIAEGYSVSREKKESFPLTVTSAQKNPTAFYLCASSIGNRGLETQYFGPGTRLLVL.

This CDR3 is CASKAGGDSPLHF. As DNA, the CDR3 is TGCGCCAGCAAGGCAGGAGGGGATTCACCCCTCCACTTT. This chain joins TRBV10-2 and TRBJ1-6; perhaps TRBD1 as D (5 bases). V was trimmed by 7 bases and J by 8 bases, leaving 12 bases between them. Germline V lookup: CDR1 WSHSY, CDR2 SAAADI. The length of the CDR3 is 13 residues.

This clone appeared once. The chain carries TRBV10-1 and TRBJ2-5, with D possibly being TRBD1 (6 bases). V was shortened by 4 bases and J by 1 base, with 19 bases between the two germline ends. Germline loops: CDR1 WNHNN, CDR2 SYGVQD (reference sequence). The CDR3 is made up of 17 amino acids. CDR3 amino acids: CASSAAPQGRGQETQYF. The CDR3 region has the DNA TGCGCCAGCAGTGCAGCCCCGCAGGGCAGGGGCCAAGAGACCCAGTACTTC.

The gene calls are TRBV24-1 and TRBJ1-2; TRBD1 aligns across 9 bases. V gave up 3 bases and J gave up 3 bases; unmatched junction bases: 4. This CDR3 has 15 residues. Per germline, CDR1 KGHDR and CDR2 SFDVKD. DNA for the CDR3: TGTGCCACCAGTGATGACAGGGGGAGGGACTATGGCTACACCTTC. This codes for CATSDDRGRDYGYTF.

The chain employs TRBV29-1 and TRBJ2-7, with TRBD1 matching 7 bases. Germline CDR1 and CDR2: SQVTM and ANQGSEA. The CDR3 length is 15 residues. V lost 0 bases and J lost 3; bases outside the gene matches: 8. CDR3 nucleotide sequence: TGCAGCGTTGAAGATCGACAGGGCCGACTCTACGAGCAGTACTTC. This codes for CSVEDRQGRLYEQYF.

This chain connects TRBV7-9 to TRBJ1-1; TRBD1 might be the D (5 bases). CDR1 and CDR2 (germline): SEHNR, FQNEAQ (reference sequence). Trimming shortened V by 0 bases and J by 4 bases, and 12 bases separated the two germline ends. The CDR3 sequence is 15 residues long. The CDR3 reads CASSLAQGSSTEAFF. Here the CDR3 DNA reads TGTGCCAGCAGCTTAGCGCAGGGTTCGAGCACTGAAGCTTTCTTT.

In this sample, this clone turned up once. J is TRBJ1-6 and V is TRBV10-2; D is unclear. CDR3 length: 11 amino acids. With 10 bases removed from V and 9 bases from J, the gap between germline ends came to 10 bases. Germline V gene data show CDR1 as WSHSY and CDR2 as SAAADI. The CDR3 loop reads CAIPPRSPLHF. The CDR3 DNA follows: TGCGCCATCCCTCCCCGTTCACCCCTCCACTTT.

This clone was detected only once. In DNA form, the CDR3 reads TGTGCCAGCAGCTTAGACAGCATCCTTGTGAACACTGAAGCTTTCTTT. It yields the protein CASSLDSILVNTEAFF. The chain couples TRBV9 to TRBJ1-1; possibly TRBD1 for D (5 bases). Germline lookup yields CDR1 SGDLS and CDR2 YYNGEE. The V and J ends lost 4 bases and 0 bases respectively, with 16 bases between them. CDR3 length equals 16 residues.

This chain links TRBV24-1 with TRBJ1-2, with 8 bases that match TRBD1. The CDR3 is made up of 13 amino acids. Germline V gene lookup returns CDR1 KGHDR and CDR2 SFDVKD. Trimming cost V 4 bases and J 8 bases; bases outside gene matches: 5. The CDR3 nucleotides read TGTGCCACCAGTGAGGCAGGGGGCCTAGGCTACACCTTC. It yields the protein CATSEAGGLGYTF.

The gene calls are TRBV7-2 and TRBJ2-1, with D tentatively TRBD2 (5 bases). V gave up 6 bases and J gave up 9 bases, with 15 bases separating them. The CDR3 contains 13 residues. In germline, CDR1 is SGHTA, CDR2 FQGNSA. CDR3 DNA: TGTGCCAGCAGTCGTACGGTGGCGGGTGAGCAGTTCTTC. This encodes CASSRTVAGEQFF.

This chain connects TRBV7-9 to TRBJ2-1; 7 bases match TRBD1. CDR3 length: 13 amino acids. Trimming removed 7 bases from V and 6 bases from J; junction bases left unmatched: 6. CDR1 is SEHNR and CDR2 is FQNEAQ in the germline V gene (reference sequence). The CDR3 reads CASKRQGVNEQFF. The CDR3 DNA reads TGTGCCAGCAAGCGACAGGGAGTCAATGAGCAGTTCTTC.

The chain is built from TRBV18 and TRBJ2-5; D is unresolved. There are 11 residues in the CDR3. The ends were cut back, 3 bases at V and 5 bases at J, with 4 bases in the middle. Germline values: CDR1 KGHSH, CDR2 LQKENI. The CDR3 is CASSPEETQYF. In DNA, the CDR3 is TGTGCCAGCTCACCCGAGGAGACCCAGTACTTC.

This clone showed up many times. The chain joins TRBV19 to TRBJ2-1; 12 bases match TRBD2. CDR1 and CDR2 from the germline V gene are LNHDA and SQIVND (reference sequence). The CDR3 is 14 residues long. V gave up 8 bases and J gave up 6 bases; unmatched junction bases: 5. CDR3 sequence: CASSLAGGFNEQFF. In DNA, the CDR3 is TGTGCCAGTTCACTAGCGGGAGGTTTCAATGAGCAGTTCTTC.

Note on this clone: Other DNA sequences in the same sample also yield this CDR3. The gene calls are TRBV2 and TRBJ2-3, with TRBD2 identical over 7 bases. In germline, CDR1 is SNHLY, CDR2 FYNNEI. V was pared by 5 bases and J by 1 base, with 6 bases of the junction left unmatched. The CDR3 is 15 amino acids. CDR3 in DNA: TGTGCCAGCAGTTTAGGGCTAGCGGGCACAGATACGCAGTATTTT. Protein product: CASSLGLAGTDTQYF.

The chain carries TRBV4-3 and TRBJ1-3; maybe TRBD1 (6 bases). CDR3 size: 15 residues. Germline values: CDR1 LGHNA, CDR2 YSLEER. The V and J ends lost 0 bases and 4 bases respectively, with 10 bases between them. CDR3 residues: CASSQEITGGNTIYF. CDR3 nucleotide sequence: TGCGCCAGCAGCCAAGAGATTACAGGGGGAAACACCATATATTTT.

The chain employs TRBV19 and TRBJ2-7, with 10 bases that match TRBD1. Germline V gene data show CDR1 as LNHDA and CDR2 as SQIVND (reference sequence). The CDR3 is made up of 15 amino acids. The ends lost 6 bases at V and 7 bases at J; junction bases unmatched: 12. This chain's CDR3 is CASRQSGTGAWEQYF. CDR3 bases: TGTGCCAGTAGACAATCCGGGACAGGGGCTTGGGAGCAGTACTTC.

The CDR3 spells CASSTTDGTLNYGYTF. The DNA for the CDR3 is TGTGCCAGCAGCACGACAGACGGGACACTCAACTATGGCTACACCTTC. The rearrangement joins TRBV5-6 to TRBJ1-2; possible D gene TRBD1, 6 bases. This CDR3 region has 16 residues. The V gene lost 4 bases and the J gene lost 2 bases, with 18 bases spanning the gap. Looked up from germline, CDR1 is SGHDT and CDR2 is YYEEEE.

The chain carries TRBV6-5 and TRBJ2-5; the D gene is possibly TRBD1 (5 bases). Germline assignment: CDR1 MNHEY and CDR2 SVGAGI. V lost 4 bases to trimming and J lost 5 bases, with 20 bases between them. This CDR3 region has 16 residues. The CDR3 region is CASSCPLGHPWETQYF. The CDR3 nucleotides are TGTGCCAGCAGTTGCCCCTTAGGACACCCCTGGGAGACCCAGTACTTC.

V gene TRBV9 combines with J gene TRBJ1-2, with 9 bases aligning to TRBD1. Germline V gene lookup returns CDR1 SGDLS and CDR2 YYNGEE. The CDR3 totals 16 residues. V dropped 4 bases and J dropped 6; count of bases not matched to a gene: 13. CDR3 nucleotides: TGTGCCAGCAGCCCGGGTTCGACAGGGGGGATACATGGCTACACCTTC. Translating it yields CASSPGSTGGIHGYTF.

V is TRBV4-2 and J is TRBJ2-3; possible D gene TRBD2, 6 bases. CDR3 length equals 17 residues. CDR1 is LGHNA and CDR2 is YNFKEQ in the germline V gene. V was cut by 2 bases and J by 0 bases, with 15 bases left in between. The CDR3 DNA sequence: TGTGCCAGCAGCCAAAGGACTATTCCATTTAGCACAGATACGCAGTATTTT. Amino acid sequence: CASSQRTIPFSTDTQYF.

The chain recombines TRBV27 with TRBJ1-5; D might be TRBD1 (6 bases). The CDR3 sequence is 15 residues long. V was clipped by 6 bases and J by 2 bases, with 14 bases between them. Germline-derived CDR1 and CDR2 are MNHEY and SMNVEV (reference sequence). CDR3 DNA sequence: TGTGCCAGCAGCTTCAGGGGAAACGGCAATCAGCCCCAGCATTTT. It is translated as CASSFRGNGNQPQHF.

Comments on this clone: This sample includes further DNA sequences coding for the same CDR3. The J gene is TRBJ1-2, the V gene TRBV15; a weak D match, TRBD1 (5 bases). Looked up from germline, CDR1 is LNHNV and CDR2 is YYDKDF (reference sequence). With 1 base removed from V and 3 bases from J, the gap between germline ends came to 12 bases. This CDR3 comprises 15 residues. Here the CDR3 DNA reads TGTGCCACCAGCAGAGTAGTCCGGGACTACTATGGCTACACCTTC. This translates into CATSRVVRDYYGYTF.